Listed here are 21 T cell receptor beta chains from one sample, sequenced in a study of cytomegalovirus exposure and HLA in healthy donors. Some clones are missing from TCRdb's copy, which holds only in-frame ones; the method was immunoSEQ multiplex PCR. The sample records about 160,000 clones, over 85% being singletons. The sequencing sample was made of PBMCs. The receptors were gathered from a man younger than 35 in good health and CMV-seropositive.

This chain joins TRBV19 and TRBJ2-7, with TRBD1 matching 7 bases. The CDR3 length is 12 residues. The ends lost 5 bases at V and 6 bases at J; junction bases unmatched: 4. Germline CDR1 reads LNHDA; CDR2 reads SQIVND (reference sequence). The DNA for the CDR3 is TGTGCCAGTAGTCCCACAGGGGCCGAGCAGTACTTC. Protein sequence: CASSPTGAEQYF.

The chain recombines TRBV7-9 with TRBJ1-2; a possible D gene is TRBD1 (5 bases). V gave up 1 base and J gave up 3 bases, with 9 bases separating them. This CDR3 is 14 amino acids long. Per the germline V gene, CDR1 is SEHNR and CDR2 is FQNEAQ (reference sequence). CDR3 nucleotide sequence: TGTGCCAGCAGCTTAGAGGCCAGGGACTATGGCTACACCTTC. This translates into CASSLEARDYGYTF. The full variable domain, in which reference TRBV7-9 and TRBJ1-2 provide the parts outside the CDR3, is DTGVSQNPRHKITKRGQNVTFRCDPISEHNRLYWYRQTLGQGPEFLTYFQNEAQLEKSRLLSDRFSAERPKGSFSTLEIQRTEQGDSAMYLCASSLEARDYGYTFGSGTRLTVV.

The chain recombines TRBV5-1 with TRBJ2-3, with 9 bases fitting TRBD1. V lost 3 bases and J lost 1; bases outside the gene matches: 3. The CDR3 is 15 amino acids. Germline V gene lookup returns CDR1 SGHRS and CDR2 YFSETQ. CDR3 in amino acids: CASSSYRGRTDTQYF. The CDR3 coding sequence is TGCGCCAGCAGCTCCTACAGGGGGCGCACAGATACGCAGTATTTT.

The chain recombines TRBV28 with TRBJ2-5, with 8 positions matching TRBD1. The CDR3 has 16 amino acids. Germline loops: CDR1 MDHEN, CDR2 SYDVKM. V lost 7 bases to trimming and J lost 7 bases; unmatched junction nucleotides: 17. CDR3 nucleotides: TGTGCCAGCACCCCGTACGGGCAGGGGGCAATGGGGACCCAGTACTTC. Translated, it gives CASTPYGQGAMGTQYF.

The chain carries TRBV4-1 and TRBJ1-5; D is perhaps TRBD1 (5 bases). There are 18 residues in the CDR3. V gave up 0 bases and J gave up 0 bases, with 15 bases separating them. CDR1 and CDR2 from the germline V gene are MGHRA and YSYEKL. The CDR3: CASSQDLAGPYSNQPQHF. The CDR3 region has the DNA TGCGCCAGCAGCCAAGACTTAGCGGGGCCGTATAGCAATCAGCCCCAGCATTTT.

The CDR3: CASSEDAGLNNEQFF. The CDR3 DNA follows: TGTGCCAGCAGTGAAGACGCAGGGTTGAACAATGAGCAGTTCTTC. The gene calls are TRBV6-1 and TRBJ2-1; perhaps TRBD1 as D (5 bases). CDR1 and CDR2 (germline): MNHNS, SASEGT. This CDR3 comprises 15 residues. Trimming took off 1 base at V and 5 bases at J, with 12 bases between the two ends.

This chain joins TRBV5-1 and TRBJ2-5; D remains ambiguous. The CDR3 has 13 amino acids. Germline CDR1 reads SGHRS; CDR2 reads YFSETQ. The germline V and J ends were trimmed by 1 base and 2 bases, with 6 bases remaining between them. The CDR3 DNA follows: TGCGCCAGCAGCTTGTTCGGGCAAGAGACCCAGTACTTC. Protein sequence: CASSLFGQETQYF.

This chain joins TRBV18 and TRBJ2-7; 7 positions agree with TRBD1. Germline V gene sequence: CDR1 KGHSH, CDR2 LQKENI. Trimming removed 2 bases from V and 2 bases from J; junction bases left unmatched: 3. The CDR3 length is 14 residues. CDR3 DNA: TGTGCCAGCTCACCATCAGGGGGAACCTACGAGCAGTACTTC. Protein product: CASSPSGGTYEQYF.

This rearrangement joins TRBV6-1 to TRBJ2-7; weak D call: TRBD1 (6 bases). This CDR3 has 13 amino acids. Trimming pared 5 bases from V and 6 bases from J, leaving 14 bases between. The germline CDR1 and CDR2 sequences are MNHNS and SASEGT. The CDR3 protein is CASSRYREGEQYF. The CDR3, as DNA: TGTGCCAGCAGTCGATACAGGGAAGGCGAGCAGTACTTC.

The CDR3 nucleotides are TGTGCCAGCAGTGAAGCGGACTTTAGCACAGATACGCAGTATTTT. Translating it yields CASSEADFSTDTQYF. This sequence joins TRBV2 and TRBJ2-3; a weak D match, TRBD2 (5 bases). The CDR3 contains 15 residues. Trimming took off 0 bases at V and 0 bases at J, with 7 bases between the two ends. Germline assignment: CDR1 SNHLY and CDR2 FYNNEI. Based on the CDR3 plus reference TRBV2 and TRBJ2-3, the full variable domain is EPEVTQTPSHQVTQMGQEVILRCVPISNHLYFYWYRQILGQKVEFLVSFYNNEISEKSEIFDDQFSVERPDGSNFTLKIRSTKLEDSAMYFCASSEADFSTDTQYFGPGTRLTVL.

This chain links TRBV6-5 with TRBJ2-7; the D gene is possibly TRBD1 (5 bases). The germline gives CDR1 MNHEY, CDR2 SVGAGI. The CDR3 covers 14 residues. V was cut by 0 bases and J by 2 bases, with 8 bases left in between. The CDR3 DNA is TGTGCCAGCAGTTACTCGCGGACAACCTACGAGCAGTACTTC. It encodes CASSYSRTTYEQYF.

This chain's CDR3 is CASSPWQPGANVLTF. CDR3 bases: TGTGCCAGCAGCCCGTGGCAACCTGGGGCCAACGTCCTGACTTTC. The V gene is TRBV7-9, the J gene TRBJ2-6; D is ambiguous. The CDR3 extends over 15 amino acids. The V gene's germline CDR1 is SEHNR and CDR2 FQNEAQ (reference sequence). Deletions cut 5 bases from V and 2 bases from J, with 10 bases between.

The CDR3 DNA reads TGCGCCAGCAGCTTGGGAGGGATATTAGGGACTGAAGCTTTCTTT. Protein product: CASSLGGILGTEAFF. The chain employs TRBV4-1 and TRBJ1-1; D remains ambiguous. Germline CDR1 and CDR2: MGHRA and YSYEKL. Trimming took off 5 bases at V and 5 bases at J, with 18 bases between the two ends. The CDR3 sequence is 15 residues long.

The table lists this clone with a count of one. This CDR3 is CSVWGLAGTYEQYF. The CDR3 DNA follows: TGCAGCGTGTGGGGACTAGCGGGAACCTACGAGCAGTACTTC. This chain links TRBV29-1 with TRBJ2-7, with TRBD2 matching over 13 bases. The CDR3 is 14 amino acids. J gave up 2 bases and V 6 bases, and 4 bases lay outside the gene matches. Looked up from germline, CDR1 is SQVTM and CDR2 is ANQGSEA.

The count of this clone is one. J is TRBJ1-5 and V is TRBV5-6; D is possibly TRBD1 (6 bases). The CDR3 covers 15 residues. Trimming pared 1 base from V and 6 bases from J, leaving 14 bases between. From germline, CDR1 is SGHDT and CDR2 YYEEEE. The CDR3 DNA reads TGTGCCAGCAGCTTGTTAGGGGGGGCCGGTCAGCCCCAGCATTTT. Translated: CASSLLGGAGQPQHF. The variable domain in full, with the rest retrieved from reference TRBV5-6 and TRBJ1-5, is DAGVTQSPTHLIKTRGQQVTLRCSPKSGHDTVSWYQQALGQGPQFIFQYYEEEERQRGNFPDRFSGHQFPNYSSELNVNALLLGDSALYLCASSLLGGAGQPQHFGDGTRLSIL.

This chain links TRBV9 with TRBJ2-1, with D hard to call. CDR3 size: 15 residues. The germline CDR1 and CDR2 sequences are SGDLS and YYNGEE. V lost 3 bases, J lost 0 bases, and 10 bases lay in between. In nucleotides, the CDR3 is TGTGCCAGCAGCGCTGGGCCCCGCTCCTACAATGAGCAGTTCTTC. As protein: CASSAGPRSYNEQFF.

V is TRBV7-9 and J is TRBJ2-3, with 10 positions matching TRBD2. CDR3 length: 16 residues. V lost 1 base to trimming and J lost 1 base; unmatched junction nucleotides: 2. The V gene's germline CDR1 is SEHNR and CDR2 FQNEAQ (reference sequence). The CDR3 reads CASSLGTSGGTDTQYF. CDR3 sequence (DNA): TGTGCCAGCAGCTTAGGGACTAGCGGAGGCACAGATACGCAGTATTTT. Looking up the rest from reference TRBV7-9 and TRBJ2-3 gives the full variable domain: DTGVSQNPRHKITKRGQNVTFRCDPISEHNRLYWYRQTLGQGPEFLTYFQNEAQLEKSRLLSDRFSAERPKGSFSTLEIQRTEQGDSAMYLCASSLGTSGGTDTQYFGPGTRLTVL.

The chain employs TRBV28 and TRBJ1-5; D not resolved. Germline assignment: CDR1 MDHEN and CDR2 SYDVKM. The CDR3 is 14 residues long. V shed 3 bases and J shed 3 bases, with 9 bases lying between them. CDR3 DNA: TGTGCCAGCAGTTTTTACAGCTTCAATCAGCCCCAGCATTTT. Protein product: CASSFYSFNQPQHF.

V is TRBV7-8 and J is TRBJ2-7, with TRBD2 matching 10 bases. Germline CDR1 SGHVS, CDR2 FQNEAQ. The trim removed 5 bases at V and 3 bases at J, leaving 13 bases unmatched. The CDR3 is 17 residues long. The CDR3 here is CASSPKRTSGRLYEQYF. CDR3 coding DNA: TGTGCCAGCAGCCCCAAACGGACTAGCGGAAGACTCTACGAGCAGTACTTC. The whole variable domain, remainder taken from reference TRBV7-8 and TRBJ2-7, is GAGVSQSPRYKVAKRGQDVALRCDPISGHVSLFWYQQALGQGPEFLTYFQNEAQLDKSGLPSDRFFAERPEGSVSTLKIQRTQQEDSAVYLCASSPKRTSGRLYEQYFGPGTRLTVT.

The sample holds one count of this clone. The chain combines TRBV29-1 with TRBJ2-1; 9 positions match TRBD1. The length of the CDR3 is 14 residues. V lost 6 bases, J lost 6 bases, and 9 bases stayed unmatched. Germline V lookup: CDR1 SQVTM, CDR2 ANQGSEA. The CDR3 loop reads CSVVRDRAGNEQFF. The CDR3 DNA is TGCAGCGTCGTCAGGGACAGGGCGGGCAATGAGCAGTTCTTC.

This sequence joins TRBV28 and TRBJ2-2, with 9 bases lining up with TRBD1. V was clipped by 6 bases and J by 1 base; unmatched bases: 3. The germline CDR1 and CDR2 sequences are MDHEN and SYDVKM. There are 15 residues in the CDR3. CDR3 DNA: TGTGCCAGCAGAACGGGACAGGGGAACACCGGGGAGCTGTTTTTT. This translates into CASRTGQGNTGELFF.